This TCR beta chain was found in a study of CD8+ T cells in alopecia areata. Extracted RNA was reverse transcribed, and the resulting cDNA served as sequencing template. Profiled with immunoSEQ multiplex PCR; TCRdb holds only in-frame clones, not every one. The data contain about 120,000 clones, around 50% of them seen just once; the ten biggest clones take up 10% to 15%. This clone was observed a handful of times. Treatment reported: oral pan-JAK inhibitor, 5-10 mg twice daily. This clonotype was sampled from a human donor with alopecia areata. The sequencing used CD8+ T cells sorted from blood, collected at week 24, from a patient treated with tofacitinib.

The CDR3 DNA reads TGTGCCAGCAGACCCGGGACAGGGAGGGAGACCCAGTACTTC. Amino acids: CASRPGTGRETQYF. The rearrangement joins TRBV27 to TRBJ2-5; 9 nucleotides line up with TRBD1. V gave up 6 bases and J gave up 5 bases; unmatched junction bases: 7. This CDR3 region has 14 residues. Germline CDR1 is MNHEY and CDR2 is SMNVEV (reference sequence).